This entry concerns a single T cell receptor (beta chain). This sample stems from a study of tumor-infiltrating lymphocytes in oesophageal squamous cell carcinoma. TCRdb reanalysed the PCR reads using MiXCR and keeps one entry per CDR3 protein. The top ten clones hold 16% of a sample with just over 15,000 distinct CDR3 sequences, 40% to 60% of them seen once. The V end lost 0 bases, the J end lost 4 bases, and 10 bases lay between the germline ends. The germline CDR1 and CDR2 sequences are SGHAT and FQNNGV. The CDR3 runs 15 residues. This TCR was sampled from a male donor with esophageal squamous cell carcinoma. The chain employs TRBV11-2 and TRBJ2-1; D ambiguous. Source material: esophageal tumor tissue. Here the CDR3 reads CASSLDLGYYNEQFF. The CDR3 region has the DNA TGTGCCAGCAGCTTAGATCTTGGCTATTACAATGAGCAGTTCTTC.